The 5 T cell receptor beta chains below were found in one sample sequenced in a study of blood T cell repertoires in COVID-19. Assay: immunoSEQ multiplex PCR; the TCRdb copy retains only in-frame clones and omits some. The sample holds 210,000 or so clones; 70% to 90% are singletons and the top ten take about 10%. The specimen was PBMCs or T cells enriched from blood (not recorded which). The receptors here all came from a man aged 30 to 45 who had recovered from COVID-19.

The V call is TRBV6-6, the J call TRBJ1-5; TRBD1 matches 8 bases. Germline V lookup: CDR1 MNHNY, CDR2 SVGAGI (reference sequence). J lost 9 bases, V lost 6 bases, and 7 bases had no gene match. The CDR3 is made up of 13 amino acids. The CDR3 reads CASSQGADRPQHF. The DNA of the CDR3 is TGTGCCAGCAGCCAGGGGGCGGACCGGCCCCAGCATTTT.

CDR3 residues: CASAGTGIEKLFF. CDR3 in DNA: TGTGCCAGCGCGGGGACAGGTATTGAAAAACTGTTTTTT. The V call is TRBV3-1 (or the pseudogene TRBV3-2), the J call TRBJ1-4; TRBD1 agrees at 8 bases. CDR3 size: 13 residues. Germline lookup yields CDR1 LGHDT and CDR2 YNNKEL (reference sequence). V lost 8 bases to trimming and J lost 7 bases; unmatched junction nucleotides: 6.

This clone occurred once. The V gene is TRBV7-2, the J gene TRBJ1-5; D is uncertain. Germline CDR1 is SGHTA and CDR2 is FQGNSA. V shed 2 bases and J shed 0 bases, with 17 bases lying between them. This CDR3 has 18 residues. The CDR3 region has the DNA TGTGCCAGCAGCTTATTCGGAAACGGGGATAATAGCAATCAGCCCCAGCATTTT. Protein product: CASSLFGNGDNSNQPQHF.

The rearrangement uses TRBV7-9 and TRBJ1-2; TRBD1 aligns across 11 bases. The ends lost 6 bases at V and 4 bases at J; junction bases unmatched: 4. The CDR3 covers 14 residues. From germline, CDR1 is SEHNR and CDR2 FQNEAQ (reference sequence). CDR3 region: CASRGTGGIYGYTF. Written as DNA, the CDR3 is TGTGCCAGCAGGGGGACAGGGGGTATCTATGGCTACACCTTC.

The genes are TRBV28 and TRBJ1-5; 10 nucleotides match TRBD1. V was clipped by 3 bases and J by 6 bases; unmatched bases: 5. The CDR3 is made up of 15 amino acids. Per germline, CDR1 MDHEN and CDR2 SYDVKM. The CDR3 nucleotides are TGTGCCAGCAGTTTCGTGACAGGGGGCTTTCAGCCCCAGCATTTT. Protein product: CASSFVTGGFQPQHF.